The 12 T cell receptor beta chains in this list originate from one sample, sequenced in a study of CD4 T cells in relation to SARS-CoV-2 and coronaviruses. The unexposed donors gave CD4+ T cells in about 2010-2019, prior to COVID-19. After approximately ten days of culture, CD4+ T cells were isolated. Assay: immunoSEQ multiplex PCR; the TCRdb copy retains only in-frame clones and omits some. Of 20,000 or so clones in the sample, around three quarters were seen once. Their specific antigens are unknown. Sequencing was carried out using CD4+ T cells from PBMCs, cultured in vitro. Every receptor here comes from a human donor in good health.

CDR3 loop: CASSLAGTGAYNEQFF. CDR3 sequence (DNA): TGTGCCAGCAGCTTAGCCGGGACAGGGGCCTACAATGAGCAGTTCTTC. The J gene is TRBJ2-1, the V gene TRBV11-3, with 10 bases aligning to TRBD1. Germline CDR1 reads SGHNT; CDR2 reads YENEEA. The CDR3 is made up of 16 amino acids. Trimming at V came to 1 base and at J to 2 bases, leaving 2 bases not matched to a gene.

The genes are TRBV28 and TRBJ2-1, with 8 bases identical to TRBD2. This CDR3 has 16 residues. V was pared by 7 bases and J by 0 bases, with 8 bases of the junction left unmatched. Germline V gene data show CDR1 as MDHEN and CDR2 as SYDVKM. CDR3 DNA sequence: TGTGCCAGCATCTCGGGGGGGTGGAGCTCCTACAATGAGCAGTTCTTC. Translated, it gives CASISGGWSSYNEQFF.

The rearrangement uses TRBV19 and TRBJ1-2, with 8 bases aligning to TRBD1. Germline lookup yields CDR1 LNHDA and CDR2 SQIVND (reference sequence). The CDR3 totals 13 residues. Unmatched junction bases numbered 2, after V lost 5 bases and J lost 3 bases. The CDR3 loop is CASSSTGDYGYTF. DNA for the CDR3: TGTGCCAGTAGTTCGACAGGGGACTATGGCTACACCTTC.

V gene TRBV7-8 combines with J gene TRBJ2-2, with D uncertain. V lost 1 base and J lost 6, with 3 bases in between. Per germline, CDR1 SGHVS and CDR2 FQNEAQ. The CDR3 consists of 12 residues. CDR3 residues: CASSLDSGELFF. The CDR3 DNA reads as TGTGCCAGCAGCTTAGATTCCGGGGAGCTGTTTTTT.

The gene calls are TRBV29-1 and TRBJ2-2, with 9 bases that match TRBD1. The J segment lost 2 bases and the V segment lost 6 bases, leaving 7 bases of the junction unmatched. The CDR3 covers 15 residues. Per germline, CDR1 SQVTM and CDR2 ANQGSEA. The CDR3 DNA sequence: TGCAGCGTCAGGGGACAGGGCGTAAACACCGGGGAGCTGTTTTTT. Translation gives CSVRGQGVNTGELFF.

This clone was detected a few times. The chain carries TRBV25-1 and TRBJ2-7; no definite D call. Between the trimmed V and J ends, which lost 0 bases and 3 bases, there was a span of 3 bases. In germline, CDR1 is MGHDK, CDR2 SYGVNS. This CDR3 has 12 amino acids. The CDR3 coding sequence is TGTGCCAGCAGTGAATATGGCTACGAGCAGTACTTC. This codes for CASSEYGYEQYF.

The J gene is TRBJ2-7, the V gene TRBV25-1; 8 nucleotides agree with TRBD1. The trim removed 4 bases at V and 3 bases at J, leaving 2 bases unmatched. Germline CDR1 is MGHDK and CDR2 is SYGVNS. The CDR3 length is 13 residues. The CDR3 protein is CASSVTGGYEQYF. In DNA, the CDR3 is TGTGCCAGCAGTGTTACAGGGGGCTACGAGCAGTACTTC.

The CDR3 DNA is TGTGCCAGCACCCCCGACGGGAAAAACATTCAGTACTTC. Protein sequence: CASTPDGKNIQYF. The chain uses TRBV6-5 and TRBJ2-4; D is unresolved. CDR1 and CDR2 (germline): MNHEY, SVGAGI. The ends were cut back, 7 bases at V and 4 bases at J, with 11 bases in the middle. The CDR3 is 13 amino acids.

This rearrangement joins TRBV6-5 to TRBJ1-1; TRBD1 matches 9 bases. Germline CDR1 reads MNHEY; CDR2 reads SVGAGI. The CDR3 runs to 15 residues. V shed 5 bases, J shed 3 bases, and the junction held 7 bases outside the gene matches. The CDR3 DNA sequence: TGTGCCAGCAGTCACTACCGGGACAGGGACACTGAAGCTTTCTTT. It encodes CASSHYRDRDTEAFF.

The rearrangement links TRBV6-5 to TRBJ2-7; no firm D call. V gave up 6 bases and J gave up 7 bases, with 13 bases separating them. Germline assignment: CDR1 MNHEY and CDR2 SVGAGI. This CDR3 is 12 amino acids long. The CDR3 reads CASSSGSWEQYF. The CDR3 DNA sequence: TGTGCCAGCAGCTCGGGCTCGTGGGAGCAGTACTTC.

This chain uses TRBV5-1 with TRBJ2-3; the D gene is possibly TRBD1 (6 bases). CDR1 SGHRS and CDR2 YFSETQ come from the germline V gene. Trimming took off 5 bases at V and 0 bases at J, with 16 bases between the two ends. There are 16 residues in the CDR3. CDR3 sequence reads: CASRILQGVSTDTQYF. The CDR3 DNA reads TGCGCCAGCAGGATTCTACAGGGAGTTAGCACAGATACGCAGTATTTT. The variable domain in full, completed from reference TRBV5-1 and TRBJ2-3, reads KAGVTQTPRYLIKTRGQQVTLSCSPISGHRSVSWYQQTPGQGLQFLFEYFSETQRNKGNFPGRFSGRQFSNSRSEMNVSTLELGDSALYLCASRILQGVSTDTQYFGPGTRLTVL.

The rearrangement links TRBV4-2 to TRBJ2-3, with D tentatively TRBD1 (5 bases). CDR3 length equals 17 residues. Germline loops: CDR1 LGHNA, CDR2 YNFKEQ. Trimming removed 1 base from V and 4 bases from J, with 18 bases in between. The CDR3 loop is CASSQGGDVGRPDTQYF. The CDR3 DNA is TGTGCCAGCAGCCAAGGAGGTGACGTGGGGCGGCCAGATACGCAGTATTTT.